Following are 12 T cell receptor beta chains from one sample sequenced in a study of blood T cell repertoires in COVID-19. Produced via immunoSEQ multiplex PCR; TCRdb's table is partial and in-frame only. The sample includes around 150,000 clones, 92% of them seen just once. The material sequenced was peripheral blood. These receptors all stem from a man aged 30 to 39 with COVID-19, enrolled during active disease.

This chain uses TRBV10-3 with TRBJ2-2; TRBD2 agrees at 8 bases. V was clipped by 10 bases and J by 3 bases; unmatched bases: 10. The CDR3 loop spans 15 amino acids. CDR1 is ENHRY, CDR2 SYGVKD, per germline. Written as DNA, the CDR3 is TGTGCCACCCGACCGGGACTAGTCCACACCGGGGAGCTGTTTTTT. Translated: CATRPGLVHTGELFF.

The rearrangement joins TRBV5-4 to TRBJ2-1; D possibly corresponds to TRBD2 (6 bases). Germline CDR1 reads SGHNT; CDR2 reads YYREEE (reference sequence). The CDR3 contains 17 residues. V was trimmed by 3 bases and J by 0 bases, leaving 16 bases between them. CDR3 residues: CASSSRGLGPSYNEQFF. Written as DNA, the CDR3 is TGTGCCAGCAGCTCCCGGGGGTTGGGGCCCTCCTACAATGAGCAGTTCTTC.

The gene calls are TRBV28 and TRBJ1-1; a weak D match, TRBD1 (6 bases). Trimming pared 8 bases from V and 5 bases from J, leaving 21 bases between. The germline V gene encodes CDR1 MDHEN and CDR2 SYDVKM. The CDR3 runs to 15 residues. CDR3 residues: CASPSTHGGRTEAFF. The DNA for the CDR3 is TGTGCCAGCCCTTCCACGCACGGGGGGCGTACTGAAGCTTTCTTT.

The chain is built from TRBV5-4 and TRBJ1-1; 7 nucleotides agree with TRBD1. The germline V gene has CDR1 SGHNT and CDR2 YYREEE (reference sequence). The trim removed 4 bases at V and 3 bases at J, leaving 9 bases unmatched. There are 15 residues in the CDR3. The DNA of the CDR3 is TGTGCCAGCAGCCCCTGGACAGGAATATACACTGAAGCTTTCTTT. Protein sequence: CASSPWTGIYTEAFF.

This clone was seen just once. This rearrangement joins TRBV5-1 to TRBJ1-3; 7 bases are a match to TRBD1. The length of the CDR3 is 15 residues. With V trimmed by 4 bases and J by 2 bases, 6 bases remained unmatched. Germline V gene sequence: CDR1 SGHRS, CDR2 YFSETQ. CDR3 sequence (DNA): TGCGCCAGCAGCATAGGGACAGTTACTGGAAACACCATATATTTT. Protein product: CASSIGTVTGNTIYF.

The chain combines TRBV6-5 with TRBJ1-3; D possibly corresponds to TRBD1 (6 bases). The ends were cut back, 6 bases at V and 4 bases at J, with 13 bases in the middle. Germline-derived CDR1 and CDR2 are MNHEY and SVGAGI. The CDR3 runs to 14 residues. The CDR3 region is CASSRSGAGNTIYF. CDR3 sequence (DNA): TGTGCCAGCAGCCGGTCAGGGGCAGGAAACACCATATATTTT.

The chain carries TRBV4-3 and TRBJ2-5; D call uncertain. This CDR3 is 16 amino acids long. Germline V lookup: CDR1 LGHNA, CDR2 YSLEER. V shed 1 base and J shed 7 bases, with 19 bases lying between them. The CDR3 here is CASSQGRQAFESTQYF. The CDR3 DNA sequence: TGCGCCAGCAGCCAAGGAAGGCAGGCCTTCGAGTCGACCCAGTACTTC.

The chain combines TRBV5-1 with TRBJ2-2; 8 positions agree with TRBD1. The CDR3 is 14 amino acids. V gave up 5 bases and J gave up 5 bases; unmatched junction bases: 5. Germline V gives CDR1 SGHRS, CDR2 YFSETQ. The CDR3 region has the DNA TGCGCCAGCAGACAGGGGGTTGGAACCGGGGAGCTGTTTTTT. Residues: CASRQGVGTGELFF.

The chain recombines TRBV7-2 with TRBJ2-7; 13 positions match TRBD2. V lost 4 bases, J lost 2 bases, and 11 bases stayed unmatched. CDR3 size: 18 residues. CDR1 and CDR2 from the germline V gene are SGHTA and FQGNSA. The CDR3 is CASSSVTTSGRSPYEQYF. CDR3 coding DNA: TGTGCCAGCAGCTCCGTAACGACTAGCGGGAGGTCACCCTACGAGCAGTACTTC.

The chain employs TRBV4-3 and TRBJ2-5; D remains ambiguous. Germline CDR1 LGHNA, CDR2 YSLEER. With 1 base removed from V and 2 bases from J, the gap between germline ends came to 8 bases. The CDR3 has 14 amino acids. The CDR3 bases are TGCGCCAGCAGCCAAGGACCACAGCAAGAGACCCAGTACTTC. Translating it yields CASSQGPQQETQYF.

V and J are TRBV27 and TRBJ2-1, with TRBD1 matching 12 bases. This CDR3 contains 15 residues. The trim removed 4 bases at V and 8 bases at J, leaving 6 bases unmatched. Germline assignment: CDR1 MNHEY and CDR2 SMNVEV (reference sequence). The CDR3 DNA follows: TGTGCCAGCAGTTCACCGGGACAGGGGGCGGATGAGCAGTTCTTC. It translates to CASSSPGQGADEQFF.

This rearrangement joins TRBV18 to TRBJ2-3; TRBD2 agrees at 7 bases. CDR3 length equals 15 residues. Unmatched junction bases numbered 2, after V lost 2 bases and J lost 0 bases. The V gene's germline CDR1 is KGHSH and CDR2 LQKENI. In DNA form, the CDR3 reads TGTGCCAGCTCACCAGGGACTACCAGCACAGATACGCAGTATTTT. It translates to CASSPGTTSTDTQYF.